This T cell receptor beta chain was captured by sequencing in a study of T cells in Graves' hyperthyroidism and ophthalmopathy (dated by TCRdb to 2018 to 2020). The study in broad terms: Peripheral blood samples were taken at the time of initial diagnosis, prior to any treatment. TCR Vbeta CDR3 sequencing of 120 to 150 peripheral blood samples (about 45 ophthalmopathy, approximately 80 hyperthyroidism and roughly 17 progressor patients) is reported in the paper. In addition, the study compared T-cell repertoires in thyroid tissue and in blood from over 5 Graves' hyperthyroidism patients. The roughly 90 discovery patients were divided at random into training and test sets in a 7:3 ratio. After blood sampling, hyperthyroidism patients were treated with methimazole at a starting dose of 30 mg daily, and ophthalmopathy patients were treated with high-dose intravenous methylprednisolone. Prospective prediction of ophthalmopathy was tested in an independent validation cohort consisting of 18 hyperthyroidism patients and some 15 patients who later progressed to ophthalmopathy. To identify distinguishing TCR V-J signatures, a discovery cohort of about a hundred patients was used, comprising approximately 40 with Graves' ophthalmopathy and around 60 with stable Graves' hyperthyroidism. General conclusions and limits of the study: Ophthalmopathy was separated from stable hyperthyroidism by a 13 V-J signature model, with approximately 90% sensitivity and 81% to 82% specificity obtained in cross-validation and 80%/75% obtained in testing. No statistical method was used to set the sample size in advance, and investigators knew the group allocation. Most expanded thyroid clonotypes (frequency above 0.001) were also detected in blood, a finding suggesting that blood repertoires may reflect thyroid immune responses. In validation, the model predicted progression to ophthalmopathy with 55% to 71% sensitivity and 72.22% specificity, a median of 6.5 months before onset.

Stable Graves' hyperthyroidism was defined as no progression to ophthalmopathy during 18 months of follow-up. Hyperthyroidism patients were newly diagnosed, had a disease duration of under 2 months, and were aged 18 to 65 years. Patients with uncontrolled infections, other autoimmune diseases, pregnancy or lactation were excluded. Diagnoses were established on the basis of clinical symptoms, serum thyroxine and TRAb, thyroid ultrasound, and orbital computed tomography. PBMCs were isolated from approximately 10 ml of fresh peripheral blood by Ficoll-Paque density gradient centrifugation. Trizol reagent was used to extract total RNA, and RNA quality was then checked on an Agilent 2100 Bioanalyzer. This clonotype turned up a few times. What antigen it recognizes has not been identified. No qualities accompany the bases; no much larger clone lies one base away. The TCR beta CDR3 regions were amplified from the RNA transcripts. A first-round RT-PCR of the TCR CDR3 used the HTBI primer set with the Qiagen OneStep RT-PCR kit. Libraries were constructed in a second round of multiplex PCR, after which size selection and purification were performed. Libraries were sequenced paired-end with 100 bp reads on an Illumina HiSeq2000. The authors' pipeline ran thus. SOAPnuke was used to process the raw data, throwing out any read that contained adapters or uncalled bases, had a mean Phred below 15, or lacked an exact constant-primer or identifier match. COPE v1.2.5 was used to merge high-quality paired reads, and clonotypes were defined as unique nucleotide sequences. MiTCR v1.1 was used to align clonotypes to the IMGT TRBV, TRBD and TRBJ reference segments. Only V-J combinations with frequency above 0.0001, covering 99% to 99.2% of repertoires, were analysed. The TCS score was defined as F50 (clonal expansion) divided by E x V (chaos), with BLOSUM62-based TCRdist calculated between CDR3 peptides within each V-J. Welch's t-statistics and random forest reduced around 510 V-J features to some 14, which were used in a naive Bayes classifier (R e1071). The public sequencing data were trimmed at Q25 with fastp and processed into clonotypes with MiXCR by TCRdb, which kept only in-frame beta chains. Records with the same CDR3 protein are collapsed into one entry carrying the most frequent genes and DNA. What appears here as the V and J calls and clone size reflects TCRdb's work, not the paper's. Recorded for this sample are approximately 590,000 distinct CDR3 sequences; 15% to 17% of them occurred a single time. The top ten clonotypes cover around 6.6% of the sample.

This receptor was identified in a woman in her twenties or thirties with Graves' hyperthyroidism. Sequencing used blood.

The bases read TGTGCCAGCAGCTCCATTGTGGGTTTATCCTACAATGAGCAGTTCTTC. Translated, this is CASSSIVGLSYNEQFF. Recombination joined TRBV7-3 with TRBJ2-1; the D gene cannot be named for sure. The CDR3 numbers 16 residues from cysteine through phenylalanine. Kept here is only the CDR3 DNA, which spans 48 bases and is read in frame from base 1. V is pared back by 4 bases and J by 1 base, with 14 bases lying between the germline termini. The germline V gene provides CDR1 SGHTA and CDR2 FQGTGA. With the portions outside the CDR3 filled from the reference TRBV7-3 and TRBJ2-1 genes, the complete variable region becomes GAGVSQTPSNKVTEKGKYVELRCDPISGHTALYWYRQSLGQGPEFLIYFQGTGAADDSGLPNDRFFAVRPEGSVSTLKIQRTERGDSAVYLCASSSIVGLSYNEQFFGPGTRLTVL.